Listed below are T cell receptor beta chains from one sample, sequenced in a study of cytomegalovirus exposure and HLA in healthy donors. Some clones are missing from TCRdb's copy, which holds only in-frame ones; the method was immunoSEQ multiplex PCR. The sample lists over 200,000 clones, approximately 86% seen once, with 2.9% in the top ten. Sequencing was done on a sample of PBMCs. Source of these receptors: a woman aged 18-29 years in good health and CMV-seronegative. The CDR3 runs from the conserved cysteine through the conserved F or W. D genes are given only for firm matches. Expanded clones are given a class, and other clones once, few, many or no size at all.

D gene	V gene	J gene	clone size	CDR3 protein	CDR3 DNA
NA	TRBV6-5	TRBJ2-2	NA	CASSRGGGGGELFF	TGTGCCAGCAGCCGAGGGGGGGGCGGCGGGGAGCTGTTTTTT
NA	TRBV27	TRBJ2-1	NA	CASSYPPGIEQFF	TGTGCCAGCAGTTACCCCCCGGGGATTGAGCAGTTCTTC
TRBD1	TRBV27	TRBJ2-5	NA	CASRLTGGETQYF	TGTGCCAGCAGGTTGACAGGGGGGGAGACCCAGTACTTC
TRBD2	TRBV5-4	TRBJ2-7	NA	CASSPRGGRVSYEQYF	TGTGCCAGCAGCCCCCGGGGGGGAAGAGTCTCCTACGAGCAGTACTTC
NA	TRBV6-5	TRBJ2-1	NA	CASMAGVGEQFF	TGTGCCAGCATGGCAGGGGTAGGGGAGCAGTTCTTC
NA	TRBV5-1	TRBJ2-3	once	CASSSETRATDTQYF	TGCGCCAGCAGCTCGGAGACTAGAGCGACAGATACGCAGTATTTT
TRBD2	TRBV7-9	TRBJ2-1	NA	CASSHSSGPYNEQFF	TGTGCCAGCAGCCACTCTAGCGGGCCCTACAATGAGCAGTTCTTC
NA	TRBV20-1	TRBJ2-5	NA	CSARSQETQYF	TGCAGTGCTAGATCGCAAGAGACCCAGTACTTC
NA	TRBV6-5	TRBJ1-5	NA	CASSPTQGNQPQHF	TGTGCCAGCAGTCCAACGCAGGGGAATCAGCCCCAGCATTTT
NA	TRBV28	TRBJ1-5	NA	CASSPDRFNQPQHF	TGTGCCAGCAGTCCTGACAGATTCAATCAGCCCCAGCATTTT
TRBD1	TRBV6-5	TRBJ1-1	once	CASSYRGLRLLAFF	TGTGCCAGCAGTTACAGGGGGCTTAGGTTACTGGCTTTCTTT
TRBD1	TRBV5-1	TRBJ2-7	NA	CASTQQGAYEQYF	TGCGCCAGCACCCAACAGGGGGCCTACGAGCAGTACTTC
NA	TRBV27	TRBJ2-7	NA	CASSFGDTYEQYF	TGTGCCAGCAGTTTCGGGGACACCTACGAGCAGTACTTC
TRBD2	TRBV10-2	TRBJ2-5	NA	CASSDNGRAWETQYF	TGCGCCAGCAGTGACAACGGGAGGGCCTGGGAGACCCAGTACTTC
TRBD1	TRBV7-9	TRBJ1-2	NA	CAIRGTGYYGYTF	TGTGCCATAAGGGGGACAGGGTACTATGGCTACACCTTC
TRBD1	TRBV9	TRBJ2-2	NA	CASSGRTGAAGELFF	TGTGCCAGCAGCGGGCGGACAGGGGCAGCCGGGGAGCTGTTTTTT
NA	TRBV6-1	TRBJ2-5	NA	CASSEVSGQETQYF	TGTGCCAGCAGTGAAGTTAGCGGACAAGAGACCCAGTACTTC
NA	TRBV28	TRBJ2-5	NA	CASSYAPQIRTVLGDTKTQYF	TGTGCCAGCAGTTACGCCCCCCAAATAAGGACAGTCTTGGGGGATACGAAAACCCAGTACTTC
TRBD2	TRBV19	TRBJ2-3	NA	CASQTHGGGSDTQYF	TGTGCCAGCCAAACCCACGGGGGGGGTTCAGATACGCAGTATTTT
TRBD2	TRBV4-2	TRBJ2-5	NA	CASSPGDTSGLQETQYF	TGTGCCAGCAGCCCCGGGGACACTAGCGGGTTACAAGAGACCCAGTACTTC
NA	TRBV28	TRBJ1-2	once	CASKNSFYGYTF	TGTGCCAGCAAAAACTCCTTCTATGGCTACACCTTC
TRBD2	TRBV11-2	TRBJ2-1	NA	CASMRLAGAVGEQFF	TGTGCCAGCATGCGACTAGCGGGAGCAGTGGGTGAGCAGTTCTTC